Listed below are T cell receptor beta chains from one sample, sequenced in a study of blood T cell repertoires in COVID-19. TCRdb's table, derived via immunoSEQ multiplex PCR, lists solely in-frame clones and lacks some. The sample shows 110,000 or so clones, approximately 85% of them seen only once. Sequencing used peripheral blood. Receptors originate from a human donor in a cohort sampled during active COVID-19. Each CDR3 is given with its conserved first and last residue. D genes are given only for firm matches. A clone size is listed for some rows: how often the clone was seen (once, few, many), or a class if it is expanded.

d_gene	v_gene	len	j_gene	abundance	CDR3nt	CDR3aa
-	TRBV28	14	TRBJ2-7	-	TGTGCCAGCAGTTTTGCGGGGTCTGAAGACGAGCAGTACTTC	CASSFAGSEDEQYF
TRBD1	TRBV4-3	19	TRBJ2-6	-	TGCGCCAGCAGCCAAGAGAGGAGGACAGGGCTCTCTGGGGCCAACGTCCTGACTTTC	CASSQERRTGLSGANVLTF
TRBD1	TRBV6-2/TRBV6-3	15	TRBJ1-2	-	TGTGCCAGCAGTTACTCGAGGACAGGGGGCGATGGCTACACCTTC	CASSYSRTGGDGYTF
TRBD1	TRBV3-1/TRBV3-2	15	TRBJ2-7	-	TGTGCCAGCAGCCAAGAAGGGACAGGGACCTACGAGCAGTACTTC	CASSQEGTGTYEQYF
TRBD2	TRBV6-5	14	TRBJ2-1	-	TGTGCCAGTAGTTTGCGGGGGGTGCACAATGAGCAGTTCTTC	CASSLRGVHNEQFF
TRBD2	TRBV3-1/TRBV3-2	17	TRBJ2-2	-	TGTGCCAGCAGCCAAGATTGGGCTAGCGGGGGGACCGGGGAGCTGTTTTTT	CASSQDWASGGTGELFF
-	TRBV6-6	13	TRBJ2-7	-	TGTGCCAGCAGTTTCAGGTTAGACTACGAGCAGTACTTC	CASSFRLDYEQYF
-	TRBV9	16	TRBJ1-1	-	TGTGCCAGCAGCCCAAACGCGGGGGCCGGGATCACTGAAGCTTTCTTT	CASSPNAGAGITEAFF
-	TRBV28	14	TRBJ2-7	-	TGTGCCAGCAGTCCGATGACAAATACCTACGAGCAGTACTTC	CASSPMTNTYEQYF
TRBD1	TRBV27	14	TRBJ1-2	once	TGTGCCAGCAGCCTACTAGGGGGCAGCTATGGCTACACCTTC	CASSLLGGSYGYTF
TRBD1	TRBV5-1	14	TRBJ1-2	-	TGCGCCAGCAGCTTGGCCTGGCAGGGGGATGGCTACACCTTC	CASSLAWQGDGYTF
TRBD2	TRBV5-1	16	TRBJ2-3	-	TGCGCCAGCAAGCTAGGACTAGCGGGGGGCACAGATACGCAGTATTTT	CASKLGLAGGTDTQYF
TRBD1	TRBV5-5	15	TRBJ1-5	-	TGTGCCAGCAGCTGGGGACAGGGGGGGGATCAGCCCCAGCATTTT	CASSWGQGGDQPQHF
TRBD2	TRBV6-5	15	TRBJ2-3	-	TGTGCCAGCAGGACTAGCGGGGGGGTTACAGATACGCAGTATTTT	CASRTSGGVTDTQYF
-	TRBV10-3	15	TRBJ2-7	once	TGTGCCATCAGTGATTCAAAGGGAGCACCCTACGAGCAGTACTTC	CAISDSKGAPYEQYF
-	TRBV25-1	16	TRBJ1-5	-	TGTGCCAGCAGGGGCGGGATTGCTTATAGCAATCAGCCCCAGCATTTT	CASRGGIAYSNQPQHF
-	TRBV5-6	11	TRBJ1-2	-	TGTGCCAGCAGGTATACGGGAGGCTACACCTTC	CASRYTGGYTF
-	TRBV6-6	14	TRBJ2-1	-	TGTGCCAGCAGTTCTTGGGACAAGAACAATGAGCAGTTCTTC	CASSSWDKNNEQFF
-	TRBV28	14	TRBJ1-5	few	TGTGCCAGCAGTCTAATGACAGTTGATCAGCCCCAGCATTTT	CASSLMTVDQPQHF
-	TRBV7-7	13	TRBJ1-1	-	TGTGCCAGCAGCTCGACACAAAACACTGAAGCTTTCTTT	CASSSTQNTEAFF
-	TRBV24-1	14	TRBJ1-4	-	TGTGCCACCAGTGCGGGAGATCCGGCCGAAAAACTGTTTTTT	CATSAGDPAEKLFF
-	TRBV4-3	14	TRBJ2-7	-	TGCGCCAGCAGCCAAGCCGGGGGATCCTACGAGCAGTACTTC	CASSQAGGSYEQYF
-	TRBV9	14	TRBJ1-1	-	TGTGCCAGCAGCGTAGCAGAGGGGAACACTGAAGCTTTCTTT	CASSVAEGNTEAFF
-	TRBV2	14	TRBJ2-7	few	TGTGCCAGCAAGAGAACAGGGTGGTCCTACGAGCAGTACTTC	CASKRTGWSYEQYF
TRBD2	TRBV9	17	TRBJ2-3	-	TGTGCCAGCAGCGTAGGAGGACTAGCGGGGGGGCAAGATACGCAGTATTTT	CASSVGGLAGGQDTQYF
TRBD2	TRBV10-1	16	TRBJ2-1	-	TGCGCCAGCAGTGAGTCGACTAGCAGCTCCTACAATGAGCAGTTCTTC	CASSESTSSSYNEQFF
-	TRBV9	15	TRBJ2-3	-	TGTGCCAGCAGTCTGCAGGGGGGTATCACAGATACGCAGTATTTT	CASSLQGGITDTQYF
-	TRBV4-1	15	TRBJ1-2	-	TGCGCCAGCAGCCAAGACGACAGAGCTAACTATGGCTACACCTTC	CASSQDDRANYGYTF